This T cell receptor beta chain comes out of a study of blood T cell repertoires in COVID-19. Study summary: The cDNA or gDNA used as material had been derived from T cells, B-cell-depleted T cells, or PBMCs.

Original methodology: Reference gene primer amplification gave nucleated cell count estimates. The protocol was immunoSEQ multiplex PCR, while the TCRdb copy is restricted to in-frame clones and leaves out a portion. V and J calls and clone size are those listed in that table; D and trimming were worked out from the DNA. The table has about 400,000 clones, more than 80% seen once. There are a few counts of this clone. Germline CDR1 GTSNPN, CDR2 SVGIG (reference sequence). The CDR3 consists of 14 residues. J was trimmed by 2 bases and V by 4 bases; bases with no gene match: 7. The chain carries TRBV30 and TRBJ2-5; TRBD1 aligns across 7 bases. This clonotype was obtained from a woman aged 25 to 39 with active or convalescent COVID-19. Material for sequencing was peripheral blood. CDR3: CAWTQGRGQETQYF. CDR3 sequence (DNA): TGTGCCTGGACTCAGGGCAGGGGGCAAGAGACCCAGTACTTC.